This T cell receptor (beta chain) derives from a study of vaccination and CD4 T cells after COVID-19. As for the study in general: There were six male and four female convalescents, and two of them were Hispanic. The study drew post-COVID samples a median roughly 100 days after diagnosis (range 35 to 161).

Germline CDR1 MNHEY, CDR2 SVGAGI. The CDR3 sequence is 19 residues long. With 4 bases clipped from V and 5 bases from J, the junction kept 20 bases outside the gene matches. Sequencing of the DNA from cultured CD4+ T cells was carried out with the Oncomine TCR Beta short-read assay. Genomic DNA was extracted from cultured CD4+ T cells. TCRdb analysed the PCR reads with MiXCR anew, one entry per CDR3 protein. The table includes about 20,000 distinct CDR3 sequences, around 45% detected once. Noted treatment: approximately 11-day PBMC culture with coronavirus spike peptide pools or control peptides (ViraFEST assay). This clonotype was detected only a few times. As yet, its antigen is unknown.

The chain employs TRBV6-5 and TRBJ2-5; TRBD2 agrees at 9 bases. This clonotype originated in a human donor who had recovered from COVID-19. This sample comprised CD4+ T cells from blood, cultured in vitro, obtained after SARS-CoV-2 vaccination. The CDR3 coding sequence is TGTGCCAGCAGTTCCCGCTTCCAGCGGGGGGATCTTTTTCGGGAGACCCAGTACTTC. Residues: CASSSRFQRGDLFRETQYF.